A selection of T cell receptor beta chains follows, all from one sample in a study of cytomegalovirus exposure and HLA in healthy donors. The assay was immunoSEQ multiplex PCR, and TCRdb's table has in-frame clones only and misses some. The table includes roughly 190,000 clones, about four fifths detected once. Sequencing was done on a sample of PBMCs. All receptors come from a woman aged 18-29 years in good health and CMV-seronegative. Both conserved end residues are part of each CDR3. The order of the fields is D gene, J gene, clone size, V gene, CDR3 protein, CDR3 DNA. D genes are given only for firm matches. The size entry is marked missing in some rows and otherwise reads once, few, many or a size class.

NA	TRBJ1-2	NA	TRBV21-1	CASSKGDVGTPTRGGYTF	TGTGCCAGCAGCAAGGGCGACGTCGGGACACCCACGCGCGGTGGCTACACCTTC
NA	TRBJ2-2	NA	TRBV5-1	CASSFGSAAGELFF	TGCGCCAGCAGTTTCGGTTCTGCCGCCGGGGAGCTGTTTTTT
TRBD1	TRBJ1-5	NA	TRBV19	CASSIPVRDRGNQPQHF	TGTGCCAGTAGTATCCCTGTCCGGGACAGGGGGAATCAGCCCCAGCATTTT
TRBD1	TRBJ2-1	once	TRBV11-3	CASSIGTGATNEQFF	TGTGCCAGCAGCATCGGGACAGGGGCTACCAATGAGCAGTTCTTC
TRBD2	TRBJ2-3	NA	TRBV10-2	CASKFVAGLEDTQYF	TGCGCCAGCAAATTTGTAGCGGGACTCGAAGATACGCAGTATTTT
TRBD2	TRBJ2-1	NA	TRBV19	CASSRALTSGRAGSSYNEQFF	TGTGCCAGTAGCAGAGCCCTTACTAGCGGGAGGGCCGGAAGCTCCTACAATGAGCAGTTCTTC
NA	TRBJ1-5	NA	TRBV19	CASSQTFANQPQHF	TGTGCCAGTAGCCAGACATTTGCCAATCAGCCCCAGCATTTT
TRBD1	TRBJ2-7	NA	TRBV6-5	CASSPSTGYSYEQYF	TGTGCCAGCAGTCCCTCGACAGGGTATTCCTACGAGCAGTACTTC
TRBD2	TRBJ2-3	NA	TRBV28	CATQLAGRTDTQYF	TGTGCCACCCAACTAGCGGGCCGCACAGATACGCAGTATTTT
TRBD2	TRBJ2-1	NA	TRBV9	CASSSRAGTSGSNEQFF	TGTGCCAGCAGCTCTCGAGCCGGGACTAGCGGGAGTAATGAGCAGTTCTTC
TRBD1	TRBJ2-5	NA	TRBV10-3	CAISESTPGQPFQETQYF	TGTGCCATCAGTGAGTCTACACCGGGACAGCCCTTCCAAGAGACCCAGTACTTC
NA	TRBJ1-1	NA	TRBV5-4	CASSRDSFYTEAFF	TGTGCCAGCAGCCGAGACAGTTTTTACACTGAAGCTTTCTTT
TRBD2	TRBJ2-1	NA	TRBV5-4	CASRTGTSETYNEQFF	TGTGCCAGCAGGACCGGGACTAGCGAAACCTACAATGAGCAGTTCTTC
NA	TRBJ2-1	NA	TRBV7-9	CASRPRGARDNEQFF	TGTGCCAGCAGACCCCGGGGGGCGAGGGACAATGAGCAGTTCTTC
NA	TRBJ2-1	NA	TRBV7-9	CASSLKHLAASSYNEQFF	TGTGCCAGCAGCTTAAAACATCTCGCGGCTAGCTCCTACAATGAGCAGTTCTTC
TRBD1	TRBJ2-5	NA	TRBV19	CASSTGQGAGRTQYF	TGTGCCAGTAGCACGGGACAGGGGGCAGGGAGGACCCAGTACTTC
NA	TRBJ1-1	NA	TRBV29-1	CSVETGRDTEAFF	TGCAGCGTTGAAACAGGGAGGGACACTGAAGCTTTCTTT
TRBD1	TRBJ2-2	NA	TRBV4-3	CASSPGQDGTGELFF	TGCGCCAGCAGCCCTGGACAGGACGGCACCGGGGAGCTGTTTTTT
TRBD2	TRBJ2-3	once	TRBV27	CASSLMGGGLAGYTDTQYF	TGTGCCAGCAGTTTAATGGGGGGCGGTCTAGCGGGGTACACAGATACGCAGTATTTT
NA	TRBJ1-1	few	TRBV5-8	CASSLLATEAFF	TGTGCCAGCAGCTTGTTGGCCACTGAAGCTTTCTTT
NA	TRBJ1-1	NA	TRBV30	CAWSVRGHPRSEAFF	TGTGCCTGGAGTGTAAGGGGACATCCCCGCTCTGAAGCTTTCTTT
TRBD1	TRBJ1-2	NA	TRBV30	CASGQELNYGYTF	TGTGCCTCTGGACAGGAGCTAAACTATGGCTACACCTTC
NA	TRBJ1-2	NA	TRBV4-1	CASSQGRGFNYGYTF	TGCGCCAGCAGCCAAGGAAGGGGTTTTAACTATGGCTACACCTTC
TRBD2	TRBJ2-7	NA	TRBV4-2	CASSQDLRGAGGPSYEQYF	TGTGCCAGCAGCCAAGATCTTCGGGGGGCGGGAGGGCCTTCCTACGAGCAGTACTTC
TRBD2	TRBJ2-7	NA	TRBV5-1	CASSKTGTSGYYEQYF	TGCGCCAGCAGCAAAACCGGGACTAGCGGGTACTACGAGCAGTACTTC
TRBD1	TRBJ2-7	NA	TRBV30	CAWSVPRTGFHEQYF	TGTGCCTGGAGTGTACCCCGGACAGGGTTCCACGAGCAGTACTTC
TRBD2	TRBJ2-5	NA	TRBV11-2	CASSLWSGGGRGQTQYF	TGTGCCAGCAGCTTATGGTCTGGCGGGGGTCGAGGGCAGACCCAGTACTTC
TRBD2	TRBJ2-2	NA	TRBV7-9	CSSSPGPAGETGELFF	TGTTCCAGCAGCCCAGGGCCGGCGGGAGAGACCGGGGAGCTGTTTTTT
NA	TRBJ1-2	NA	TRBV7-9	CASSWGQGYGYTF	TGTGCCAGCAGCTGGGGCCAGGGTTATGGCTACACCTTC
TRBD1	TRBJ1-3	NA	TRBV9	CASSPQDRLSGNTIYF	TGTGCCAGCAGCCCCCAGGACAGGCTCTCTGGAAACACCATATATTTT
NA	TRBJ2-4	few	TRBV4-1	CASSQDTAKNIQYF	TGCGCCAGCAGCCAAGATACTGCCAAAAACATTCAGTACTTC
TRBD2	TRBJ2-3	NA	TRBV9	CASSVVLAGGSDTQYF	TGTGCCAGCAGCGTAGTCCTAGCGGGAGGGTCAGATACGCAGTATTTT
NA	TRBJ2-7	NA	TRBV9	CASSPAAGPYEQYF	TGTGCCAGCAGCCCCGCGGCGGGTCCCTACGAGCAGTACTTC
TRBD1	TRBJ1-5	NA	TRBV19	CATHRGTGVNQPQHF	TGTGCCACACATAGGGGGACAGGAGTCAATCAGCCCCAGCATTTT
TRBD1	TRBJ2-2	once	TRBV5-5	CASRETGERSGELFF	TGTGCCAGCAGAGAGACAGGGGAACGTTCCGGGGAGCTGTTTTTT
TRBD1	TRBJ2-3	NA	TRBV5-4	CASSLPGTGGADTQYF	TGTGCCAGCAGCTTACCGGGGACAGGGGGCGCAGATACGCAGTATTTT
NA	TRBJ2-3	NA	TRBV2	CASRPAGSGDTQYF	TGTGCCAGCCGGCCGGCGGGTTCGGGAGATACGCAGTATTTT
TRBD1	TRBJ1-4	NA	TRBV7-9	CSSSDPGTGPEKLFF	TGTTCCAGCAGCGACCCCGGGACAGGCCCCGAAAAACTGTTTTTT
NA	TRBJ2-7	NA	TRBV9	CASSVTPVAEQYF	TGTGCCAGCAGCGTAACACCTGTAGCCGAGCAGTACTTC
NA	TRBJ2-1	few	TRBV19	CASTSDYTYNEQFF	TGTGCCAGTACGTCGGACTACACATACAATGAGCAGTTCTTC
TRBD1	TRBJ2-4	NA	TRBV6-5	CASSYSGQRAKNIQYF	TGTGCCAGCAGTTACTCGGGACAGAGGGCCAAAAACATTCAGTACTTC
NA	TRBJ1-3	NA	TRBV5-4	CASSSDPGQSGNTIYF	TGTGCCAGCAGCTCGGATCCAGGACAGTCTGGAAACACCATATATTTT